Listed here are 18 T cell receptor beta chains from one sample, sequenced in a study of blood T cell repertoires in COVID-19. The table came from immunoSEQ multiplex PCR; TCRdb's copy has only in-frame clones and leaves some out. The table records about 110,000 clones, 71% of them present only once. Source material: peripheral blood. These receptors all stem from a woman in her forties with acute or convalescent COVID-19.

The J gene is TRBJ2-1, the V gene TRBV7-3; 9 bases agree with TRBD1. Germline V CDR1 and CDR2: SGHTA, FQGTGA. V shed 5 bases and J 10 bases; nucleotides not matched to a gene: 6. This CDR3 is 13 amino acids long. CDR3 loop: CASSLDRGREQFF. The CDR3 DNA sequence: TGTGCCAGCAGCCTGGACAGGGGTCGGGAGCAGTTCTTC.

The chain couples TRBV3-1 (or the pseudogene TRBV3-2) to TRBJ2-4; the match to TRBD2 covers 7 bases. This CDR3 spans 15 amino acids. Germline values: CDR1 LGHDT, CDR2 YNNKEL (reference sequence). Trimming took 1 base from V and 3 from J; bases not matched to a gene: 3. The CDR3 DNA sequence: TGTGCCAGCAGCCAAGCCTGGGGGGGCAAAAACATTCAGTACTTC. Translation gives CASSQAWGGKNIQYF.

The chain employs TRBV2 and TRBJ1-1; D call uncertain. The CDR3 totals 11 residues. CDR1 and CDR2 from the germline V gene are SNHLY and FYNNEI. V was pared by 7 bases and J by 5 bases, with 8 bases between. Written as DNA, the CDR3 is TGTGCCAGCATCGCGGTTACTGAAGCTTTCTTT. Encoded protein: CASIAVTEAFF.

The chain joins TRBV3-1 (or the pseudogene TRBV3-2) to TRBJ2-5, with 8 bases that match TRBD2. This CDR3 spans 16 amino acids. Germline V gives CDR1 LGHDT, CDR2 YNNKEL (reference sequence). V shed 3 bases and J 5 bases; nucleotides not matched to a gene: 11. In DNA form, the CDR3 reads TGTGCCAGCAGCCATTCCCAAGCGGGGGCTGGGGAGACCCAGTACTTC. Encoded protein: CASSHSQAGAGETQYF.

The V call is TRBV6-4, the J call TRBJ2-1, with 8 bases fitting TRBD2. CDR3 length equals 15 residues. Trimming at V came to 0 bases and at J to 4 bases, leaving 2 bases not matched to a gene. From germline, CDR1 is MRHNA and CDR2 SNTAGT. This chain's CDR3 is CASSDSSGVYNEQFF. The CDR3 DNA follows: TGTGCCAGCAGTGACTCTAGCGGGGTATACAATGAGCAGTTCTTC.

The V and J genes are TRBV6-5 and TRBJ2-7; the match to TRBD2 covers 14 bases. This CDR3 comprises 15 residues. Germline lookup yields CDR1 MNHEY and CDR2 SVGAGI. The V and J ends lost 2 bases and 7 bases, in that order; junction bases with no gene match: 4. CDR3 DNA: TGTGCCAGCAGTTACACCGGACTAGCGGGGGGTGAGCAGTACTTC. Residues: CASSYTGLAGGEQYF.

The chain combines TRBV3-1 (or the pseudogene TRBV3-2) with TRBJ1-3; D might be TRBD1 (6 bases). Trimming shortened V by 1 base and J by 0 bases, and 13 bases separated the two germline ends. The CDR3 extends over 17 amino acids. Germline CDR1 reads LGHDT; CDR2 reads YNNKEL (reference sequence). CDR3 amino acids: CASSQVYRDHSGNTIYF. The CDR3 DNA reads TGTGCCAGCAGCCAAGTGTACAGGGACCACTCTGGAAACACCATATATTTT.

This clone appeared once. The V and J genes are TRBV7-2 and TRBJ2-1; 11 bases line up with TRBD2. The CDR3 runs to 16 residues. Trimming at V came to 6 bases and at J to 10 bases, leaving 14 bases not matched to a gene. Germline values: CDR1 SGHTA, CDR2 FQGNSA. Here the CDR3 DNA reads TGTGCCAGCAGTGAAACCGTGACTAGCGGGGCATGGGAGCAGTTCTTC. As protein: CASSETVTSGAWEQFF.

The chain joins TRBV7-2 to TRBJ2-7; D is perhaps TRBD1 (6 bases). The CDR3 is 13 residues long. The germline V gene encodes CDR1 SGHTA and CDR2 FQGNSA. V was clipped by 6 bases and J by 2 bases, with 11 bases between them. The CDR3 bases are TGTGCCAGCAGTCCTCGACAGGCCTACGAGCAGTACTTC. Its translation: CASSPRQAYEQYF.

The J gene is TRBJ2-1, the V gene TRBV7-2; tentatively, D is TRBD1 (6 bases). The germline V gene has CDR1 SGHTA and CDR2 FQGNSA. CDR3 size: 13 residues. With 1 base removed from V and 14 bases from J, the gap between germline ends came to 15 bases. In DNA form, the CDR3 reads TGTGCCAGCAGCTTAGATCAGGGGCCGACCAAGTTCTTC. Its protein is CASSLDQGPTKFF.

V and J are TRBV18 and TRBJ2-3; D gene uncertain. This CDR3 is 13 amino acids long. The germline gives CDR1 KGHSH, CDR2 LQKENI. V lost 6 bases, J lost 0 bases, and 7 bases lay in between. The CDR3 loop is CASSWSSTDTQYF. Here the CDR3 DNA reads TGTGCCAGCTCCTGGAGCAGCACAGATACGCAGTATTTT.

The CDR3 region has the DNA TGTGCCAGCAGCTTAGTCACAGGGGTCGATTCACCCCTCCACTTT. Protein sequence: CASSLVTGVDSPLHF. The rearrangement uses TRBV7-2 and TRBJ1-6; the match to TRBD1 covers 7 bases. CDR3 length equals 15 residues. CDR1 and CDR2 (germline): SGHTA, FQGNSA. V lost 1 base to trimming and J lost 8 bases; unmatched junction nucleotides: 5.

The CDR3 DNA reads TGTGCCAGTAGTATGGGAGGGGACCCCTACAATGAGCAGTTCTTC. This gives the protein CASSMGGDPYNEQFF. The rearrangement uses TRBV19 and TRBJ2-1; 7 bases match TRBD2. In germline, CDR1 is LNHDA, CDR2 SQIVND (reference sequence). The V segment lost 3 bases and the J segment 2 bases; nucleotides outside the gene matches: 4. The CDR3 loop spans 15 amino acids. The variable domain in full, with the rest retrieved from reference TRBV19 and TRBJ2-1, is DGGITQSPKYLFRKEGQNVTLSCEQNLNHDAMYWYRQDPGQGLRLIYYSQIVNDFQKGDIAEGYSVSREKKESFPLTVTSAQKNPTAFYLCASSMGGDPYNEQFFGPGTRLTVL.

The chain links TRBV18 to TRBJ2-7; 7 bases match TRBD1. The CDR3 extends over 17 amino acids. CDR1 is KGHSH and CDR2 is LQKENI in the germline V gene. The V and J ends lost 3 bases and 0 bases, in that order; junction bases with no gene match: 11. CDR3 coding DNA: TGTGCCAGCTCACCCAACTTGCTGGACAGGACCTCCTACGAGCAGTACTTC. Translated, it gives CASSPNLLDRTSYEQYF.

The V call is TRBV3-1 (or the pseudogene TRBV3-2), the J call TRBJ1-1; 10 bases map to TRBD1. The CDR3 length is 14 residues. Germline CDR1 reads LGHDT; CDR2 reads YNNKEL (reference sequence). The V gene end was trimmed by 5 bases and the J gene end by 10 bases; junction bases not matched to a gene: 10. The CDR3, as DNA: TGTGCCAGCAGCAACCTTGACAGGGGGCGGTTAGCTTTCTTT. It is translated as CASSNLDRGRLAFF.

Only a few counts were recorded for this clone. This chain links TRBV27 with TRBJ2-2; 11 bases are a match to TRBD2. The germline V gene has CDR1 MNHEY and CDR2 SMNVEV (reference sequence). Trimming took 5 bases from V and 8 from J; bases not matched to a gene: 7. This CDR3 comprises 15 residues. CDR3 nucleotide sequence: TGTGCCAGCAGTAATAGCGGGGGGGCCTGGGGGGAGCTGTTTTTT. This encodes CASSNSGGAWGELFF.

This sequence joins TRBV5-1 and TRBJ2-3; possibly TRBD1 for D (5 bases). Deletions cut 5 bases from V and 2 bases from J, with 9 bases between. This CDR3 has 13 amino acids. Germline V gene lookup returns CDR1 SGHRS and CDR2 YFSETQ. CDR3 amino acids: CASRTDDTDTQYF. The DNA of the CDR3 is TGCGCCAGCAGGACAGACGACACAGATACGCAGTATTTT.

The rearrangement joins TRBV11-1 to TRBJ2-3; unclear D gene. Trimming left V 5 bases short and J 3 bases short, with 9 bases between. The CDR3 is made up of 13 amino acids. Germline V gene lookup returns CDR1 SGHAT and CDR2 FQDESV (reference sequence). The CDR3 region has the DNA TGTGCCAGCAGCCCACAGTTTACAGATACGCAGTATTTT. Protein: CASSPQFTDTQYF. Full variable domain (outside the CDR3, taken from reference TRBV11-1 and TRBJ2-3): EAEVAQSPRYKITEKSQAVAFWCDPISGHATLYWYRQILGQGPELLVQFQDESVVDDSQLPKDRFSAERLKGVDSTLKIQPAELGDSAMYLCASSPQFTDTQYFGPGTRLTVL.